The rows below give T cell receptor beta chains drawn from one sample of a study of technical replicates of blood from four donors. Measured with immunoSEQ multiplex PCR; TCRdb has only the in-frame clones, and not every one. This table holds roughly 69,000 clones, approximately 86% found once. Sequenced input: PBMCs. These receptors originate from a human donor in good health. Some clones in this sample may be carry-over from other donors' samples. CDR3s include the opening cysteine and the closing phenylalanine or tryptophan. D genes are given only for firm matches. Rows may omit the clone size; those that give it use once, few, many or a size class.

>TRBJ2-2|-|-|TRBV29-1
CSVSSKAGTGELFF
TGCAGCGTCTCAAGTAAAGCTGGCACCGGGGAGCTGTTTTTT
>TRBJ2-7|-|TRBD1|TRBV4-2
CASSHQTGSSYEQYF
TGTGCCAGCAGCCACCAGACAGGGTCCTCCTACGAGCAGTACTTC
>TRBJ1-5|-|TRBD1|TRBV7-2
CASSFEGQGGQPQHF
TGTGCCAGCAGCTTCGAGGGACAGGGAGGACAGCCCCAGCATTTT
>TRBJ1-2|-|TRBD1|TRBV19
CASSISGQGDYGYTF
TGTGCCAGTAGTATCAGCGGGCAGGGGGACTATGGCTACACCTTC
>TRBJ2-7|-|-|TRBV5-1
CASSLWPSYEQYF
TGCGCCAGCAGCTTATGGCCCTCCTACGAGCAGTACTTC
>TRBJ2-1|-|TRBD1|TRBV10-3
CAISGGTGGVNEQFF
TGTGCCATCAGTGGCGGGACAGGGGGTGTCAATGAGCAGTTCTTC
>TRBJ2-1|-|-|TRBV2
CASSDSGTVVFF
TGTGCCAGCAGTGATTCCGGGACTGTAGTGTTCTTC
>TRBJ2-1|-|-|TRBV6-5
CASSSRLGRSYNEQFF
TGTGCCAGCAGTTCCAGACTAGGTCGGTCCTACAATGAGCAGTTCTTC
>TRBJ1-5|few|-|TRBV5-6
CASSLGRWQGNQPQHF
TGTGCCAGCAGCTTGGGTCGATGGCAGGGCAATCAGCCCCAGCATTTT
>TRBJ1-5|-|TRBD1|TRBV6-1
CASSELGQGFYSNQPQHF
TGTGCCAGCAGTGAACTAGGACAGGGCTTTTATAGCAATCAGCCCCAGCATTTT
>TRBJ2-7|-|TRBD1|TRBV2
CASLDRALYEQYF
TGTGCCAGTTTGGACAGGGCTCTTTACGAGCAGTACTTC
>TRBJ2-5|-|TRBD2|TRBV5-1
CASSLAVGRAETQYF
TGCGCCAGCAGCTTGGCGGTCGGGAGGGCAGAGACCCAGTACTTC
>TRBJ1-1|-|TRBD1|TRBV6-5
CASDSLQGGGTEAFF
TGTGCCAGCGACTCCCTCCAGGGGGGAGGCACTGAAGCTTTCTTT
>TRBJ2-5|once|-|TRBV9
CASSVGGGSKETQYF
TGTGCCAGCAGCGTAGGTGGGGGGAGTAAAGAGACCCAGTACTTC
>TRBJ2-5|-|TRBD1|TRBV2
CAHRGQTVWETQYF
TGTGCCCACAGGGGGCAGACTGTTTGGGAGACCCAGTACTTC
>TRBJ2-5|-|TRBD2|TRBV7-7
CASSYARLAELYF
TGTGCCAGCAGCTACGCCCGACTAGCGGAATTGTACTTC
>TRBJ1-5|-|TRBD1|TRBV7-3
CASSLDRDEPQHF
TGTGCCAGCAGCTTAGACAGGGACGAGCCCCAGCATTTT
>TRBJ1-3|-|-|TRBV29-1
CSVESDSGNTIYF
TGCAGCGTTGAATCAGACTCTGGAAACACCATATATTTT
>TRBJ2-5|-|-|TRBV29-1
CSVVPGTTRETQYF
TGCAGCGTGGTACCGGGAACCACCCGGGAGACCCAGTACTTC
>TRBJ1-1|-|-|TRBV6-6
CASLPNARGTEAFF
TGTGCCAGCCTCCCGAACGCAAGGGGCACTGAAGCTTTCTTT
>TRBJ2-2|few|-|TRBV12-2
CASRLPRGGSGTGELFF
TGTGCAAGTCGCTTACCCCGTGGGGGGTCGGGCACCGGGGAGCTGTTTTTT
>TRBJ1-5|-|-|TRBV5-8
CASSLYSNQPQHF
TGTGCCAGCAGCCTGTATAGCAATCAGCCCCAGCATTTT
>TRBJ1-2|-|TRBD1|TRBV25-1
CASSSNRDRGRGGYTF
TGTGCCAGCAGTTCCAACAGGGACAGGGGGCGAGGGGGCTACACCTTC
>TRBJ1-5|-|-|TRBV19
CASSRGGATQPQHF
TGTGCCAGTAGCAGAGGGGGGGCGACTCAGCCCCAGCATTTT
>TRBJ2-7|-|TRBD2|TRBV4-1
CASSQAGAYEQYF
TGCGCCAGCAGTCAAGCGGGAGCCTACGAGCAGTACTTC
>TRBJ2-7|-|TRBD2|TRBV30
CAWDSGGSYEQYF
TGTGCCTGGGATAGCGGGGGGTCCTACGAGCAGTACTTC
>TRBJ2-6|-|-|TRBV19
CASSPLEAGANVLTF
TGTGCCAGTAGTCCACTCGAGGCTGGGGCCAACGTCCTGACTTTC
>TRBJ1-1|once|-|TRBV15
CATSRDRNTEAFF
TGTGCCACCAGCAGAGATCGTAACACTGAAGCTTTCTTT